This T cell receptor (beta chain) was recorded in a study of blood T cells in healthy people across ages. Trimming shortened V by 4 bases and J by 1 base, and 8 bases separated the two germline ends. This CDR3 comprises 13 residues. The germline gives CDR1 SGDLS, CDR2 YYNGEE. Combining a sample-barcoded 5' primer with a J-beta primer mix, a second PCR ran for roughly 7 to 12 cycles. TCRdb redid the calling of the 5' RACE reads with MiXCR, one entry per CDR3 protein. The sample lists about 500,000 distinct CDR3 sequences; approximately 25% were seen once. There are many counts of this clonotype. The sample was also linked to a second study, of T cells of mothers and their children. From that report: The overlap seen between related mothers and children slightly exceeded that of unrelated pairs, though not significantly.

Specimen: blood. The genes are TRBV9 and TRBJ2-5; tentatively, D is TRBD1 or TRBD2 (5 bases each). The sequence derives from a boy aged 10-17 years in good health. CDR3 residues: CASSRDAQETQYF. CDR3 DNA: TGTGCCAGCAGCAGGGACGCCCAAGAGACCCAGTACTTC.